What follows are 27 T cell receptor beta chains derived from one specimen sequenced in a study of T cell responses to AZD1222 COVID-19 vaccine (dated by TCRdb to the early 2020s). Sample time point, as interpreted from the label and publication: baseline before first vaccination. The library was generated by the immunoSEQ multiplex PCR assay. TCRdb re-hosts the immuneACCESS table, in-frame sequences only. Its copies lack some clones; in the studies checked, an unresolved V gene accounts for under half of them, and the cause for the rest is not known. Here the sample has about 190,000 clones; more than 80% occur a single time. 6% to 8% of the sample belongs to the ten largest clones. The sequences come from peripheral blood, collected on day 0 of AZD1222 vaccination. All receptors come from an adult in good health.

The gene calls are TRBV10-3 and TRBJ2-5; 9 bases match TRBD1. Germline CDR1 ENHRY, CDR2 SYGVKD. The CDR3 runs to 17 residues. With 2 bases clipped from V and 2 bases from J, the junction kept 9 bases outside the gene matches. The CDR3 here is CAISEPPGQGLQETQYF. The DNA for the CDR3 is TGTGCCATCAGTGAGCCGCCGGGACAGGGTCTTCAAGAGACCCAGTACTTC.

The V and J genes are TRBV6-2 or TRBV6-3 and TRBJ1-5, with D uncertain. CDR1 is MNHEY, CDR2 SVGEGT, per germline. Trimming cost V 0 bases and J 11 bases, with 8 bases left between them. The CDR3 loop spans 12 amino acids. DNA of the CDR3: TGTGCCAGCAGTTACTCCGACGGGACCCAGCATTTT. This sequence encodes CASSYSDGTQHF.

This clone has more than one count but fewer than ten. V and J are TRBV3-1 (or the pseudogene TRBV3-2) and TRBJ2-2, with 13 bases lining up with TRBD2. This CDR3 comprises 17 residues. Germline CDR1 and CDR2: LGHDT and YNNKEL (reference sequence). V lost 0 bases and J lost 4; bases outside the gene matches: 2. In DNA, the CDR3 is TGTGCCAGCAGCCAAGAACTAGCGGGGGGGCTCACCGGGGAGCTGTTTTTT. Its protein is CASSQELAGGLTGELFF.

V usage is TRBV19 and J usage is TRBJ1-5, with D perhaps TRBD1 (5 bases). V lost 5 bases and J lost 6, with 11 bases in between. The length of the CDR3 is 13 residues. Looked up from germline, CDR1 is LNHDA and CDR2 is SQIVND (reference sequence). CDR3 nucleotides: TGTGCCAGTAGTGGGGGGGAGCGTCAGCCCCAGCATTTT. Encoded protein: CASSGGERQPQHF.

J is TRBJ2-2 and V is TRBV19; TRBD1 matches at 11 bases. After removal of 7 bases from V and 6 bases from J, the junction contained 19 bases not matched to a gene. From germline, CDR1 is LNHDA and CDR2 SQIVND (reference sequence). The CDR3 extends over 19 amino acids. The CDR3 spells CASTKFPSGTGGIAGELFF. In DNA, the CDR3 is TGTGCCAGTACCAAATTCCCCTCCGGGACAGGGGGAATTGCCGGGGAGCTGTTTTTT. Variable domain in full (rest from reference TRBV19 and TRBJ2-2): DGGITQSPKYLFRKEGQNVTLSCEQNLNHDAMYWYRQDPGQGLRLIYYSQIVNDFQKGDIAEGYSVSREKKESFPLTVTSAQKNPTAFYLCASTKFPSGTGGIAGELFFGEGSRLTVL.

The chain employs TRBV28 and TRBJ2-7, with D possibly being TRBD1 (5 bases). The CDR3 runs to 13 residues. Per the germline V gene, CDR1 is MDHEN and CDR2 is SYDVKM. Trimming removed 5 bases at V and 4 bases at J, with 12 bases between. CDR3 DNA sequence: TGTGCCAGCAGTCTGCGACAGCCTTACGAGCAGTACTTC. This codes for CASSLRQPYEQYF.

The genes are TRBV9 and TRBJ2-5, with 8 bases aligning to TRBD2. CDR3 length: 15 amino acids. Germline values: CDR1 SGDLS, CDR2 YYNGEE. V gave up 0 bases and J gave up 5 bases; unmatched junction bases: 6. For the CDR3, the DNA is TGTGCCAGCAGCGTAGACGGGACTAGAGGGGAGACCCAGTACTTC. The encoded protein is CASSVDGTRGETQYF. Filled out from reference TRBV9 and TRBJ2-5, the complete variable domain reads DSGVTQTPKHLITATGQRVTLRCSPRSGDLSVYWYQQSLDQGLQFLIQYYNGEERAKGNILERFSAQQFPDLHSELNLSSLELGDSALYFCASSVDGTRGETQYFGPGTRLLVL.

This clone has only one observation. The V gene is TRBV20-1, the J gene TRBJ2-3; D possibly corresponds to TRBD1 (5 bases). Trimming removed 3 bases at V and 2 bases at J, with 12 bases between. The CDR3 contains 14 residues. Germline V gene sequence: CDR1 DFQATT, CDR2 SNEGSKA (reference sequence). CDR3 region: CSASRTTNTDTQYF. The CDR3 DNA reads as TGCAGTGCTAGTAGGACAACGAACACAGATACGCAGTATTTT.

The chain employs TRBV3-1 (or the pseudogene TRBV3-2) and TRBJ2-2, with a weak D call TRBD2 (5 bases). V was shortened by 4 bases and J by 3 bases, with 9 bases between the two germline ends. The CDR3 has 14 amino acids. Germline CDR1 reads LGHDT; CDR2 reads YNNKEL (reference sequence). The CDR3 DNA reads as TGTGCCAGCAGCCCGTCCGGGGACACCGGGGAGCTGTTTTTT. Translation: CASSPSGDTGELFF.

This clone is a singleton in its sample. V gene TRBV9 combines with J gene TRBJ2-5; 9 bases line up with TRBD2. The CDR3 length is 16 residues. Germline assignment: CDR1 SGDLS and CDR2 YYNGEE. V lost 6 bases to trimming and J lost 3 bases; unmatched junction nucleotides: 12. The DNA of the CDR3 is TGTGCCAGCATCCCATGTCTAGCGGGACAAGAAGAGACCCAGTACTTC. Its translation: CASIPCLAGQEETQYF.

The CDR3 reads CASSEVTGAFF. CDR3 nucleotides: TGTGCCAGCAGTGAAGTTACAGGGGCTTTCTTT. The genes are TRBV6-1 and TRBJ1-1; TRBD1 might be the D (6 bases). The CDR3 is 11 residues long. V lost 1 base to trimming and J lost 11 bases, with 8 bases between them. Germline V lookup: CDR1 MNHNS, CDR2 SASEGT.

This chain joins TRBV9 and TRBJ1-6; D might be TRBD1 (6 bases). CDR3 size: 14 residues. The V gene's germline CDR1 is SGDLS and CDR2 YYNGEE. Trimming shortened V by 3 bases and J by 6 bases, and 10 bases separated the two germline ends. In nucleotides, the CDR3 is TGTGCCAGCAGCGCCGGGACAATTAATTCACCCCTCCACTTT. It yields the protein CASSAGTINSPLHF.

Comments on this clone: Other DNA variants within this sample encode the same CDR3. The V call is TRBV27, the J call TRBJ2-7; 9 bases fit TRBD2. The length of the CDR3 is 13 residues. Germline V CDR1 and CDR2: MNHEY, SMNVEV (reference sequence). The junction had 0 bases not matched to a gene; V was cut back by 2 bases and J by 4 bases. The CDR3 loop reads CASSLAGGYEQYF. The CDR3 DNA reads TGTGCCAGCAGTTTAGCGGGGGGGTACGAGCAGTACTTC.

The chain joins TRBV28 to TRBJ1-5, with D perhaps TRBD1 (5 bases). The CDR3 sequence is 13 residues long. V dropped 4 bases and J dropped 6 bases, with 10 bases sitting between them. Germline values: CDR1 MDHEN, CDR2 SYDVKM. The CDR3 region is CASSSGRLQPQHF. CDR3 DNA: TGTGCCAGCAGTTCGGGACGGCTTCAGCCCCAGCATTTT.

The V gene is TRBV15, the J gene TRBJ1-5; D is uncertain. CDR3 size: 13 residues. Germline V lookup: CDR1 LNHNV, CDR2 YYDKDF (reference sequence). Trimming removed 0 bases from V and 4 bases from J, with 4 bases in between. The CDR3 DNA is TGTGCCACCAGCAGAGACGGGAATCAGCCCCAGCATTTT. It encodes CATSRDGNQPQHF.

The chain employs TRBV27 and TRBJ1-2; 8 positions match TRBD1. Germline-derived CDR1 and CDR2 are MNHEY and SMNVEV (reference sequence). CDR3 length: 14 amino acids. Trimming cost V 3 bases and J 8 bases; bases outside gene matches: 8. The DNA for the CDR3 is TGTGCCAGCAGTTTCCTGGACAGGGCTAGCGGCTACACCTTC. It codes for CASSFLDRASGYTF.

This sequence joins TRBV28 and TRBJ1-4, with 7 bases lining up with TRBD1. The CDR3 length is 16 residues. The junction had 7 bases not matched to a gene; V was cut back by 6 bases and J by 0 bases. Per germline, CDR1 MDHEN and CDR2 SYDVKM. For the CDR3, the DNA is TGTGCCAGCAGGACAGGGAGTTTTACAACTAATGAAAAACTGTTTTTT. Protein: CASRTGSFTTNEKLFF. Full variable domain (missing parts from reference TRBV28 and TRBJ1-4): DVKVTQSSRYLVKRTGEKVFLECVQDMDHENMFWYRQDPGLGLRLIYFSYDVKMKEKGDIPEGYSVSREKKERFSLILESASTNQTSMYLCASRTGSFTTNEKLFFGSGTQLSVL.

This clone was observed a few times. This chain connects TRBV6-2 or TRBV6-3 to TRBJ2-1; unclear D gene. Germline values: CDR1 MNHEY, CDR2 SVGEGT. CDR3 size: 15 residues. V gave up 5 bases and J gave up 4 bases, with 15 bases separating them. The CDR3 here is CASSAPAQPYNEQFF. DNA of the CDR3: TGTGCCAGCAGTGCCCCGGCTCAGCCATACAATGAGCAGTTCTTC.

The rearrangement links TRBV6-5 to TRBJ2-3, with TRBD1 identical over 9 bases. The junction had 12 bases not matched to a gene; V was cut back by 6 bases and J by 8 bases. This CDR3 is built from 15 residues. In germline, CDR1 is MNHEY, CDR2 SVGAGI. The CDR3 protein is CASSVPGQGLGTQYF. In DNA, the CDR3 is TGTGCCAGCAGCGTACCGGGACAGGGATTGGGTACGCAGTATTTT.

The J gene is TRBJ1-2, the V gene TRBV27, with D tentatively TRBD1 (5 bases). The CDR3 is 15 amino acids. V dropped 2 bases and J dropped 4 bases, with 14 bases sitting between them. Germline V gene sequence: CDR1 MNHEY, CDR2 SMNVEV (reference sequence). Here the CDR3 reads CASSLAGGAAYGYTF. The CDR3 coding sequence is TGTGCCAGCAGTTTAGCCGGAGGGGCAGCCTATGGCTACACCTTC.

In DNA, the CDR3 is TGTGCCAGCAGCCAAGATGCTAGCGGGGGGGCCGGAGAGACCCAGTACTTC. It specifies CASSQDASGGAGETQYF. The genes are TRBV4-2 and TRBJ2-5; 12 bases fit TRBD2. Losses at the gene ends were 0 bases for V and 4 bases for J; bases not matched to a gene: 6. Germline V CDR1 and CDR2: LGHNA, YNFKEQ. The CDR3 length is 17 residues.

A single count supports this clone. The chain links TRBV5-1 to TRBJ1-4; D is perhaps TRBD1 (6 bases). Deletions cut 2 bases from V and 0 bases from J, with 11 bases between. This CDR3 has 16 amino acids. Germline V gives CDR1 SGHRS, CDR2 YFSETQ. The CDR3 sequence is CASSLTGITTNEKLFF. CDR3 nucleotide sequence: TGCGCCAGCAGCTTAACAGGGATTACAACTAATGAAAAACTGTTTTTT.

The chain is built from TRBV11-2 and TRBJ2-7; D may be TRBD1 (5 bases). Germline V gene sequence: CDR1 SGHAT, CDR2 FQNNGV. CDR3 size: 14 residues. Trimming removed 2 bases from V and 5 bases from J, with 13 bases in between. Here the CDR3 reads CASSLITGPHEQYF. The CDR3 coding sequence is TGTGCCAGCAGCTTAATAACAGGCCCCCACGAGCAGTACTTC.

The chain recombines TRBV28 with TRBJ2-2; D call uncertain. Germline V gene sequence: CDR1 MDHEN, CDR2 SYDVKM. The CDR3 is 13 residues long. The V and J ends lost 6 bases and 0 bases respectively, with 5 bases between them. The CDR3 DNA follows: TGTGCCAGCAGGACGTCGAACACCGGGGAGCTGTTTTTT. Its translation: CASRTSNTGELFF. The whole variable domain, filled in from reference TRBV28 and TRBJ2-2, reads DVKVTQSSRYLVKRTGEKVFLECVQDMDHENMFWYRQDPGLGLRLIYFSYDVKMKEKGDIPEGYSVSREKKERFSLILESASTNQTSMYLCASRTSNTGELFFGEGSRLTVL.

The V gene is TRBV18, the J gene TRBJ1-5, with 7 bases aligning to TRBD1. The trim removed 3 bases at V and 5 bases at J, leaving 4 bases unmatched. CDR1 KGHSH and CDR2 LQKENI come from the germline V gene. The CDR3 sequence is 14 residues long. Written as DNA, the CDR3 is TGTGCCAGCTCACCGGGCAGGGGGGATCAGCCCCAGCATTTT. Its protein product is CASSPGRGDQPQHF. The full variable domain, in which reference TRBV18 and TRBJ1-5 provide the parts outside the CDR3, is NAGVMQNPRHLVRRRGQEARLRCSPMKGHSHVYWYRQLPEEGLKFMVYLQKENIIDESGMPKERFSAEFPKEGPSILRIQQVVRGDSAAYFCASSPGRGDQPQHFGDGTRLSIL.

This chain connects TRBV15 to TRBJ2-2; the D gene is possibly TRBD1 (6 bases). Germline V gives CDR1 LNHNV, CDR2 YYDKDF (reference sequence). The CDR3 is 13 residues long. V lost 8 bases, J lost 0 bases, and 7 bases lay in between. CDR3 sequence: CATGTPNTGELFF. In nucleotides, the CDR3 is TGTGCCACCGGGACACCGAACACCGGGGAGCTGTTTTTT.

The chain uses TRBV27 and TRBJ1-4; TRBD1 is a possible D gene (5 bases). The germline V and J ends were trimmed by 1 base and 8 bases, with 14 bases remaining between them. Germline CDR1 MNHEY, CDR2 SMNVEV (reference sequence). CDR3 length: 15 amino acids. The CDR3 region has the DNA TGTGCCAGCAGTTTATATCCAGGGAGCTTGGAAAAACTGTTTTTT. This encodes CASSLYPGSLEKLFF. Drawing the rest from reference TRBV27 and TRBJ1-4, the complete variable domain is EAQVTQNPRYLITVTGKKLTVTCSQNMNHEYMSWYRQDPGLGLRQIYYSMNVEVTDKGDVPEGYKVSRKEKRNFPLILESPSPNQTSLYFCASSLYPGSLEKLFFGSGTQLSVL.